This is a list of T cell receptor beta chains from one sample in a study of T cell repertoires in cytomegalovirus infection. No antigen has been assigned to these receptors. TCRdb processed the reads anew with MiXCR; each CDR3 protein has one entry. The data hold roughly 860,000 distinct CDR3 sequences, with 32% observed a single time. Here the sequenced sample was cultured CD8+ T cells from PBMCs, taken from culture after CMV antigen stimulation. Receptors originate from a human donor in good health (CMV status not recorded). Some clones in this sample may be carry-over from other donors' samples. Both conserved end residues are part of each CDR3. The D gene is left open where the match is weak. The size entry is marked missing in some rows and otherwise reads once, few, many or a size class.

D	J	size	V	CDR3	DNA
-	TRBJ2-1	-	TRBV7-6	CASSNQWGGLNNEQFF	TGTGCCAGCAGCAACCAGTGGGGGGGCCTTAACAATGAGCAGTTCTTC
-	TRBJ1-1	-	TRBV10-1	CASSELEGLNTEAFF	TGCGCCAGCAGTGAGCTTGAAGGGCTGAACACTGAAGCTTTCTTT
-	TRBJ1-2	-	TRBV19	CASSLDENYGYTF	TGTGCCAGTAGTCTGGACGAGAACTATGGCTACACCTTC
TRBD2	TRBJ2-1	-	TRBV13	CASSSTSRSYNEQFF	TGTGCCAGCAGCTCGACTAGCCGGTCCTACAATGAGCAGTTCTTC
TRBD1	TRBJ2-7	few	TRBV4-1	CASSQVGDSPYEQYF	TGCGCCAGCAGCCAAGTCGGGGACAGTCCATACGAGCAGTACTTC
TRBD1	TRBJ1-6	-	TRBV28	CASSLGTGRSPLHF	TGTGCCAGCAGCCTGGGGACAGGCAGATCACCCCTCCACTTT
-	TRBJ1-5	many	TRBV6-2/TRBV6-3	CASSYAGNQPQHF	TGTGCCAGCAGTTACGCGGGCAATCAGCCCCAGCATTTT
TRBD1	TRBJ1-1	many	TRBV6-6	CASSPPDRVNTEAFF	TGTGCCAGCAGCCCGCCTGACAGGGTGAACACTGAAGCTTTCTTT
TRBD1	TRBJ2-6	few	TRBV12-3/TRBV12-4	CASSAGTATTGANVLTF	TGTGCCAGCAGTGCCGGGACAGCCACCACTGGGGCCAACGTCCTGACTTTC
-	TRBJ1-6	-	TRBV2	CASSGSRQALLNSPLHF	TGTGCCAGCAGCGGTTCTCGACAGGCCCTATTGAATTCACCCCTCCACTTT
-	TRBJ2-1	few	TRBV5-8	CASSPTGILHNEQFF	TGTGCCAGCAGCCCCACAGGGATCCTACACAATGAGCAGTTCTTC
-	TRBJ2-2	few	TRBV12-3/TRBV12-4	CASTPQGGGELFF	TGTGCCAGCACCCCACAGGGAGGCGGGGAGCTGTTTTTT
-	TRBJ1-1	-	TRBV19	CASGNSMNTEAFF	TGTGCCAGTGGGAACAGCATGAACACTGAAGCTTTCTTT
-	TRBJ2-5	-	TRBV27	CASSLYSGSQETQYF	TGTGCCAGCAGTTTATATTCCGGAAGCCAAGAGACCCAGTACTTC